This passage covers 16 T cell receptor beta chains from one sample sequenced in a study of CD8+CD57+ T cells in acquired aplastic anemia. Genomic DNA was employed as the template in profiling TCR beta VDJ and CDR3. MiXCR, run by TCRdb on the reads, gives a single entry per CDR3 protein. The sample carries under 350,000 distinct CDR3 sequences, around three fifths recorded once. An expansion of CD8+CD57+ cells by flow cytometry had been shown in patients chosen for sequencing. The sequencing sample was made of sorted CD4+, CD8+, or CD8+CD57+ T cells (not recorded which) from PBMCs. The receptors here all came from a human donor with aplastic anemia.

V usage is TRBV5-4 and J usage is TRBJ2-7, with D possibly being TRBD1 (6 bases). Between the trimmed V and J ends, which lost 4 bases and 2 bases, there was a span of 19 bases. The germline gives CDR1 SGHNT, CDR2 YYREEE (reference sequence). The CDR3 spans 16 residues. The CDR3 nucleotides are TGTGCCAGCAGCCAAATTTTGCGGACAGAGACCTACGAGCAGTACTTC. Its protein is CASSQILRTETYEQYF.

V is TRBV7-3 and J is TRBJ2-1, with D maybe TRBD2 (5 bases). CDR1 and CDR2 from the germline V gene are SGHTA and FQGTGA. This CDR3 spans 15 amino acids. Trimming stripped 2 bases from V and 0 bases from J, with 8 bases between. The CDR3: CASSLATSSYNEQFF. The DNA for the CDR3 is TGTGCCAGCAGCTTAGCTACTAGCTCCTACAATGAGCAGTTCTTC.

V and J are TRBV6-5 and TRBJ2-3, with 7 bases identical to TRBD2. Germline-derived CDR1 and CDR2 are MNHEY and SVGAGI. V lost 6 bases, J lost 1 base, and 7 bases stayed unmatched. The CDR3 length is 15 residues. CDR3 sequence (DNA): TGTGCCAGCAGCCAGCTAGCGGTGGGCACAGATACGCAGTATTTT. It is translated as CASSQLAVGTDTQYF.

This chain uses TRBV10-1 with TRBJ1-3, with 9 positions matching TRBD1. CDR1 WNHNN and CDR2 SYGVQD come from the germline V gene (reference sequence). CDR3 size: 14 residues. J gave up 4 bases and V 6 bases, and 4 bases lay outside the gene matches. The CDR3 bases are TGCGCCAGCAGCCGGGACAGGGCCGGAAACACCATATATTTT. Its translation is CASSRDRAGNTIYF.

This clonotype was detected many times. The chain employs TRBV25-1 and TRBJ1-1; D unclear. The germline V gene encodes CDR1 MGHDK and CDR2 SYGVNS. This CDR3 is 14 amino acids long. The V and J ends lost 4 bases and 7 bases respectively, with 16 bases between them. The CDR3 is CASSGILGSVEAFF. In nucleotides, the CDR3 is TGTGCCAGCAGTGGGATTTTGGGGTCGGTTGAAGCTTTCTTT.

The chain uses TRBV20-1 and TRBJ2-3; D gene unclear. Per the germline V gene, CDR1 is DFQATT and CDR2 is SNEGSKA (reference sequence). Trimming took 3 bases from V and 4 from J, leaving 11 bases between them. The CDR3 totals 13 residues. CDR3 DNA sequence: TGCAGTGCTAGGGGGTTGTCCCCAGATACGCAGTATTTT. Amino acid sequence: CSARGLSPDTQYF.

This clonotype was found a few times. This chain links TRBV19 with TRBJ2-7; 13 bases line up with TRBD2. The V segment lost 6 bases and the J segment 1 base; nucleotides outside the gene matches: 3. CDR1 LNHDA and CDR2 SQIVND come from the germline V gene (reference sequence). The CDR3 contains 15 residues. The CDR3 region is CASSLTSGRSYEQYF. Written as DNA, the CDR3 is TGTGCCAGTAGCTTGACTAGCGGGAGGTCCTACGAGCAGTACTTC.

This clonotype was observed a handful of times. The chain couples TRBV15 to TRBJ1-5; no definite D call. This CDR3 contains 12 residues. CDR1 and CDR2 from the germline V gene are LNHNV and YYDKDF (reference sequence). Trimming removed 2 bases from V and 5 bases from J, with 4 bases in between. The CDR3 region is CATSRNDQPQHF. The CDR3 coding sequence is TGTGCCACCAGCAGAAACGATCAGCCCCAGCATTTT.

With respect to this clonotype: An end of the junction does not agree with germline; a read error may underlie this. The CDR3 is CASSYSEGHYGYTF. The CDR3 DNA follows: TGTGCCAGCAGTTACTCTGAGGGGCACTATGGCTACACCTTC. This chain joins TRBV10-3 and TRBJ1-2, with D possibly being TRBD1 (5 bases). Germline CDR1 ENHRY, CDR2 SYGVKD. The CDR3 runs to 14 residues.

J is TRBJ2-5 and V is TRBV11-2; unclear D gene. V lost 1 base to trimming and J lost 4 bases, with 13 bases between them. Germline CDR1 SGHAT, CDR2 FQNNGV. This CDR3 is built from 15 residues. The CDR3 reads CASSLVLRVGETQYF. CDR3 in DNA: TGTGCCAGCAGCTTAGTACTTAGAGTTGGAGAGACCCAGTACTTC.

V gene TRBV7-3 combines with J gene TRBJ1-2; 10 nucleotides match TRBD1. The germline gives CDR1 SGHTA, CDR2 FQGTGA. The CDR3 is 14 amino acids. Germline trimming cut 5 bases from V and 8 bases from J; bases unmatched to any gene: 8. As DNA, the CDR3 is TGTGCCAGCAGCCAGGGACAGGGGATGAGAGGCTACACCTTC. Amino acids: CASSQGQGMRGYTF.

This clonotype was seen ten or more times. This chain connects TRBV19 to TRBJ2-1, with D possibly TRBD2 on 9 matching bases. This CDR3 is 17 amino acids long. Trimming took off 8 bases at V and 5 bases at J, with 25 bases between the two ends. Germline CDR1 is LNHDA and CDR2 is SQIVND (reference sequence). The CDR3 coding sequence is TGTGCCAGTCGCTCTAGCGGGACAGGAAAGTCACACAATGAGCAGTTCTTC. Residues: CASRSSGTGKSHNEQFF.

This clonotype was observed at least ten times. The chain carries TRBV5-8 and TRBJ2-1; D is unclear. Between the trimmed V and J ends, which lost 2 bases and 8 bases, there was a span of 8 bases. Germline assignment: CDR1 SGHTS and CDR2 YDEGEE. The CDR3 sequence is 12 residues long. This CDR3 reads CASSLLGYEQFF. DNA of the CDR3: TGTGCCAGCAGCTTACTGGGCTATGAGCAGTTCTTC.

V gene TRBV10-3 combines with J gene TRBJ1-3, with TRBD1 matching over 8 bases. CDR3 length: 14 amino acids. The junction had 6 bases not matched to a gene; V was cut back by 3 bases and J by 8 bases. The V gene's germline CDR1 is ENHRY and CDR2 SYGVKD. CDR3: CAISETTGVDTIYF. CDR3 nucleotides: TGTGCCATCAGTGAAACGACAGGGGTAGACACCATATATTTT.

At least ten counts were recorded for this clonotype. CDR3 DNA sequence: TGTGCCAGCAGCGTAGTTGGCGGGAGTGAGACCCAGTACTTC. Its protein product is CASSVVGGSETQYF. The rearrangement uses TRBV9 and TRBJ2-5, with TRBD2 matching over 7 bases. J gave up 5 bases and V 0 bases, and 4 bases lay outside the gene matches. This CDR3 comprises 14 residues. Germline CDR1 and CDR2: SGDLS and YYNGEE.

This clonotype was counted many times. This chain links TRBV6-5 with TRBJ1-1; D might be TRBD1 (6 bases). The CDR3 loop spans 15 amino acids. Germline V CDR1 and CDR2: MNHEY, SVGAGI. V was shortened by 4 bases and J by 2 bases, with 14 bases between the two germline ends. The CDR3 sequence: CASSWGRRGNTEAFF. In DNA form, the CDR3 reads TGTGCCAGCAGTTGGGGGCGGCGTGGTAACACTGAAGCTTTCTTT.